In this sample, the clone carrying this TCR beta chain turned up a few times. V shed 4 bases, J shed 4 bases, and the junction held 8 bases outside the gene matches. The CDR3 is made up of 15 amino acids. The germline V gene has CDR1 SGHDT and CDR2 YYEEEE. 5'RACE with constant-segment primers yielded barcoded, UMI-tagged TCR alpha and TCR beta cDNA libraries. MiXCR, applied by TCRdb to the 5' RACE reads, yields one record per CDR3 protein. Of a few hundred thousand distinct CDR3 sequences in the sample, more than 20% were seen once. This entry comes from a study of T-cell memory formation after mild COVID-19. Whole-study context: TCR clusters mostly belonged to single donors.

The clonotype was recovered from an adult woman who had mild COVID-19 (a few samples of this study predate the infection). Cell type and time point are not known. The sample consisted of PBMCs or a T cell subset sorted from them (not recorded which). The chain combines TRBV5-6 with TRBJ2-1, with TRBD2 identical over 7 bases. The CDR3: CASSALAARYNEQFF. CDR3 nucleotide sequence: TGTGCCAGCAGCGCCCTAGCGGCTCGTTACAATGAGCAGTTCTTC.